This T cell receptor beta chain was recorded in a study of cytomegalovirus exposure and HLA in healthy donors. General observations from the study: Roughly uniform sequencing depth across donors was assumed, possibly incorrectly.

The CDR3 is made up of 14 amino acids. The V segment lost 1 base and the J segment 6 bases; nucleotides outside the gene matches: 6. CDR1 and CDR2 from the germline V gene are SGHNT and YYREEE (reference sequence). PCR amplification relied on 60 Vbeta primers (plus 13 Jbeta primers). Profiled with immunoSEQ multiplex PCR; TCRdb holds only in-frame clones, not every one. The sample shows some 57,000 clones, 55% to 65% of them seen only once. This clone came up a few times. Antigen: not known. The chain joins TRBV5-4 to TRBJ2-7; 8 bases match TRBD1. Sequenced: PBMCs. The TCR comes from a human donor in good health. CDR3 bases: TGTGCCAGCAGCTTGTACCAGGGGGCTGGCGAGCAGTACTTC. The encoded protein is CASSLYQGAGEQYF.